This T cell receptor (beta chain) was identified in a study of regulatory T cells in long-lasting Graves disease. Study results and limitations: New patients shared fewer public clonotypes (over 900) than persistent patients did (2,741). Persistent Graves' patients showed reduced TCR diversity versus newly diagnosed patients.

TCR beta libraries were built with iRepertoire HTBI primers and Arm-PCR of CDR3 regions. TCRdb used MiXCR to reprocess the multiplex PCR reads, holding one entry per CDR3 protein. The data hold a few hundred thousand distinct CDR3 sequences, with roughly 19% observed a single time. A word on this clonotype: Its target is unknown. Just one base apart from a much larger clone, this may be a read error.

Germline-derived CDR1 and CDR2 are SQVTM and ANQGSEA. This CDR3 spans 13 amino acids. Sample time point: newly diagnosed GD, antithyroid drugs for less than 3 months. The authors made the TCR library using RNA they extracted from PBMCs. This same sample was also part of a study on T cells in Graves' hyperthyroidism and ophthalmopathy. As that study records: HTBI primers were used for first-round RT-PCR of the TCR CDR3.

The chain uses TRBV29-1 and TRBJ2-7, with D maybe TRBD2 (6 bases). The sequenced sample was peripheral blood mononuclear cells (PBMCs), obtained at new diagnosis, from a patient treated with antithyroid drugs. The sequence was obtained from a woman aged 30 to 39 with Graves disease. CDR3 bases: TGCAGCGCGTTGGGCAGGGACTCCTACGAGCAGCACTTC. Residues: CSALGRDSYEQHF.